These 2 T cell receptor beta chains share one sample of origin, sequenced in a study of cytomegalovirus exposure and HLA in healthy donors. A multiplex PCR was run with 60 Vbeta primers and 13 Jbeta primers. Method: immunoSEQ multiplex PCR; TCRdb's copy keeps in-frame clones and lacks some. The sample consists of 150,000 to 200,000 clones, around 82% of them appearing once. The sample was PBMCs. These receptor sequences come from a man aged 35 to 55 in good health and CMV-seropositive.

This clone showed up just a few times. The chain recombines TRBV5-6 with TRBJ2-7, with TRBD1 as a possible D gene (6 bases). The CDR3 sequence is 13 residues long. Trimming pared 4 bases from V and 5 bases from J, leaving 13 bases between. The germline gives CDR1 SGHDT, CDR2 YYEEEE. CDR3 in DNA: TGTGCCAGCAGCCCGGACAGCAGCCACGAGCAGTACTTC. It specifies CASSPDSSHEQYF.

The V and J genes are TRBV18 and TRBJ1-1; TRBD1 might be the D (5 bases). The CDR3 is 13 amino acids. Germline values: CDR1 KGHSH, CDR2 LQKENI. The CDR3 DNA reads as TGTGCGTCACAACAAGGTACAGGCACTGAAGCTTTCTTT. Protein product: CASQQGTGTEAFF.